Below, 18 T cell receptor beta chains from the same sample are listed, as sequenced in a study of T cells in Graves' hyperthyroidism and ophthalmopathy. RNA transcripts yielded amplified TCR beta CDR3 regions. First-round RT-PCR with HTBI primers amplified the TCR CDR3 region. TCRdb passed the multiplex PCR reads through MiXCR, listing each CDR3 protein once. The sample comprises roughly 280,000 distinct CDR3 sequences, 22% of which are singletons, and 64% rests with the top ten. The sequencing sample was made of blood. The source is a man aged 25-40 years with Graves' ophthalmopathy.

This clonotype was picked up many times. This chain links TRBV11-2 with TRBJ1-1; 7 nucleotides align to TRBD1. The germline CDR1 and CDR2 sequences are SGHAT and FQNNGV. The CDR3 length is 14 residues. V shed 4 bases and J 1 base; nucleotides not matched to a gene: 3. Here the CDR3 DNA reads TGTGCCAGCAGCTCATACAGGGGGAACACTGAAGCTTTCTTT. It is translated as CASSSYRGNTEAFF.

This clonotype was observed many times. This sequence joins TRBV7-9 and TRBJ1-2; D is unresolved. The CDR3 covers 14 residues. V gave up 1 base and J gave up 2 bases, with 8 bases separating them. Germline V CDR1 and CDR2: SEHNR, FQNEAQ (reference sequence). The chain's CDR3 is CASSLVNTNYGYTF. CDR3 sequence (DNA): TGTGCCAGCAGCTTAGTGAACACCAACTATGGCTACACCTTC. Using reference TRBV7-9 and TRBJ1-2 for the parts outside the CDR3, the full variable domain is DTGVSQNPRHKITKRGQNVTFRCDPISEHNRLYWYRQTLGQGPEFLTYFQNEAQLEKSRLLSDRFSAERPKGSFSTLEIQRTEQGDSAMYLCASSLVNTNYGYTFGSGTRLTVV.

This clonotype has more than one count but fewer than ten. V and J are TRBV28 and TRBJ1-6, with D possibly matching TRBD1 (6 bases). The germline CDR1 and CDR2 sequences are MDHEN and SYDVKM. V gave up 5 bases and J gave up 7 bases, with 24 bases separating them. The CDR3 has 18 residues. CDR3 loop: CASSRTPDSLEKNSPLHF. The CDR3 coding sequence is TGTGCCAGCAGTCGAACGCCGGACAGCCTTGAGAAGAATTCACCCCTCCACTTT.

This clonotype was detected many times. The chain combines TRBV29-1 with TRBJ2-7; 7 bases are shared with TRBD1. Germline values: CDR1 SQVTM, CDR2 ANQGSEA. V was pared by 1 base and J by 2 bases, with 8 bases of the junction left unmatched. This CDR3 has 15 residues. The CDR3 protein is CSVEVHDRVPYEQYF. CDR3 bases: TGCAGCGTTGAAGTCCACGACAGGGTACCCTACGAGCAGTACTTC.

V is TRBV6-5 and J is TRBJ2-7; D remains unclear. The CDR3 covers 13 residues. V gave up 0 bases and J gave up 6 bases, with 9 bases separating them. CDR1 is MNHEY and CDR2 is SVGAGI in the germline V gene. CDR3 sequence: CASSYSGEGEQYF. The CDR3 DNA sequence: TGTGCCAGCAGTTACTCTGGCGAAGGCGAGCAGTACTTC.

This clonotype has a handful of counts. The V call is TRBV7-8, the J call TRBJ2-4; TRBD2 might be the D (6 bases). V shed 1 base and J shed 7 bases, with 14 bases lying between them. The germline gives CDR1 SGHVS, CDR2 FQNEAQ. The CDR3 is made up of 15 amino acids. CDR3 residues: CASSLVETRENIQYF. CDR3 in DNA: TGTGCCAGCAGCTTAGTGGAGACTAGGGAGAACATTCAGTACTTC.

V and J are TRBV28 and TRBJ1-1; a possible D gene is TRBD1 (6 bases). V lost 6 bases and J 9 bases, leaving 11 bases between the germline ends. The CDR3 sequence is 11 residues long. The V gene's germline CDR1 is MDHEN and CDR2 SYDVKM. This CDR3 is CASRIDRKAFF. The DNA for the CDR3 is TGTGCCAGCAGGATCGACAGGAAAGCTTTCTTT. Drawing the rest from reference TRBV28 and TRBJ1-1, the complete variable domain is DVKVTQSSRYLVKRTGEKVFLECVQDMDHENMFWYRQDPGLGLRLIYFSYDVKMKEKGDIPEGYSVSREKKERFSLILESASTNQTSMYLCASRIDRKAFFGQGTRLTVV.

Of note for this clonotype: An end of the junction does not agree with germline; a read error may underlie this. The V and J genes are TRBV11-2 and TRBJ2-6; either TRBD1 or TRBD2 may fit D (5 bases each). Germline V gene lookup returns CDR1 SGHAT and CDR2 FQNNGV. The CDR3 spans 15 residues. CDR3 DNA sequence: TGTGCCAGCAGCAGGGACCTCTCTGGGGCCAACATCCTGACTTTC. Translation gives CASSRDLSGANILTF.

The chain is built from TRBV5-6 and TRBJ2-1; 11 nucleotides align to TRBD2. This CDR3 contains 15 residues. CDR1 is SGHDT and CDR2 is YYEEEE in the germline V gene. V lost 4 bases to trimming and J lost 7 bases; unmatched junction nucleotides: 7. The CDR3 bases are TGTGCCAGCAGCCTGGGACTAGCGGAGGTTAATGAGCAGTTCTTC. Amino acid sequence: CASSLGLAEVNEQFF.

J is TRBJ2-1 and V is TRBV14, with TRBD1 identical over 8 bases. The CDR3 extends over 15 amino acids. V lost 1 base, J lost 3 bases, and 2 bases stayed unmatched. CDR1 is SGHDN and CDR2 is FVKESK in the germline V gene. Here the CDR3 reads CASSQGRGLYNEQFF. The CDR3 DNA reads TGTGCCAGCAGCCAAGGCAGGGGGCTCTACAATGAGCAGTTCTTC.

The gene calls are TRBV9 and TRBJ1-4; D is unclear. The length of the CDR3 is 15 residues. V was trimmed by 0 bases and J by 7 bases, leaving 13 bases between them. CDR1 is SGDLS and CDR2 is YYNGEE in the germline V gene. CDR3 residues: CASSVAPGHGEKLFF. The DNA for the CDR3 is TGTGCCAGCAGCGTAGCTCCCGGGCACGGTGAAAAACTGTTTTTT.

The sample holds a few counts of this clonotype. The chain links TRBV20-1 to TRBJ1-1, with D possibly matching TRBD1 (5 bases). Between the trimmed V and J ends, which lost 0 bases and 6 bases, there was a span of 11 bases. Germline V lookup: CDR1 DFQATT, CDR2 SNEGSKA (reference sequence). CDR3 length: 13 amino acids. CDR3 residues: CSARDQRGPEAFF. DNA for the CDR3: TGCAGTGCTAGAGATCAGAGGGGCCCTGAAGCTTTCTTT.

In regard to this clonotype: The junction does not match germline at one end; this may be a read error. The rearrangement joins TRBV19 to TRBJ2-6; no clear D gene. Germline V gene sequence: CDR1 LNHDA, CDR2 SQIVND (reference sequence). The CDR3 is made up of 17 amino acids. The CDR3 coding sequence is TGTGCGAGTAGGTCCCACGTGCTACTCTCTGGGGCCAACGTCCTGACTTTC. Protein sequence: CASRSHVLLSGANVLTF.

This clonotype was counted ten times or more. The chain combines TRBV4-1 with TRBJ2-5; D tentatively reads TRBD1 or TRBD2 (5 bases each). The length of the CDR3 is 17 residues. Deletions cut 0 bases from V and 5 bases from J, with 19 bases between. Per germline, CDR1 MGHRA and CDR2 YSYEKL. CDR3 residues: CASSQDVLWGNRETQYF. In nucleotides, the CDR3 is TGCGCCAGCAGCCAAGACGTTTTGTGGGGGAACCGCGAGACCCAGTACTTC.

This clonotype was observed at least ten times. CDR3 residues: CASSWGSGTSTDTQYF. The DNA of the CDR3 is TGTGCCAGCAGCTGGGGTAGCGGGACTAGCACAGATACGCAGTATTTT. The rearrangement joins TRBV11-2 to TRBJ2-3; 8 nucleotides line up with TRBD2. CDR3 length equals 16 residues. Trimming removed 4 bases from V and 0 bases from J; junction bases left unmatched: 6. CDR1 and CDR2 (germline): SGHAT, FQNNGV.

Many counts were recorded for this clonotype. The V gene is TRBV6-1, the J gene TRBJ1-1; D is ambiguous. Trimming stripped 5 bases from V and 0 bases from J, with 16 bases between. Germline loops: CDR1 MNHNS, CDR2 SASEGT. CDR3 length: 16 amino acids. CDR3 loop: CASSQPLQSMNTEAFF. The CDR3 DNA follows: TGTGCCAGCAGTCAACCTCTTCAGAGCATGAACACTGAAGCTTTCTTT.

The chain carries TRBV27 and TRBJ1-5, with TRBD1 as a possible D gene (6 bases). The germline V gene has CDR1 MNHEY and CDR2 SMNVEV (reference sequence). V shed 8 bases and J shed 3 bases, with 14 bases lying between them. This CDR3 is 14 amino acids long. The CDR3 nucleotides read TGTGCCAGCGGGCTGACAGGTTTCAATCAGCCCCAGCATTTT. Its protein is CASGLTGFNQPQHF.

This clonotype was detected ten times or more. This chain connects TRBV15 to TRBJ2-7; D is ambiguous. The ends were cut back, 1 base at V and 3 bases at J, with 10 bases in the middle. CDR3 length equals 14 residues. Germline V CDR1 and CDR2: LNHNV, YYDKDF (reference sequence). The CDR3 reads CATSRAANSYEQYF. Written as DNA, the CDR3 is TGTGCCACCAGCAGAGCGGCCAATAGCTACGAGCAGTACTTC.